The 10 T cell receptor beta chains presented below share a single source sample, sequenced in a study of CXCR3-negative and CXCR3-positive naive CD8 T cells. Whole-study results and caveats: TRB CDR3s of CXCR3-positive naive cells were more hydrophobic than those of CXCR3-negative naive cells.

Via 5' RACE with UMI labels, TRB cDNA libraries were prepared. TCRdb reanalyzed the 5' RACE reads and collapses them to one entry per CDR3 protein, without DNA. This listing includes under 75,000 distinct CDR3 sequences. No antigen has been identified for these receptors. Sequencing used naive CXCR3+ CD8+ T cells from blood. Subset indicated: CD45RO-CCR7+CD27+CD95- naive CD8+ T cells expressing CXCR3 (TNR3+). Source of these receptors: a human donor in good health. Some clones in this sample may be carry-over from other donors' samples.

The V and J genes are TRBV7-9 and TRBJ2-1; checking the TCRdb D call of TRBD1 is not possible without DNA. CDR1 is SEHNR, CDR2 FQNEAQ, per germline (reference sequence). CDR3 length: 13 amino acids. The CDR3 here is CASSPGQNNEQFF.

The genes are TRBV3-1 and TRBJ2-3; TCRdb designates TRBD1, a call that cannot be tested without DNA. Germline loops: CDR1 LGHDT, CDR2 YNNKEL (reference sequence). The CDR3 loop spans 16 amino acids. The CDR3 here is CASSLGMRGSTDTQYF.

This chain links TRBV29-1 with TRBJ2-2; checking the TCRdb D call of TRBD1 is not possible without DNA. The CDR3 sequence is 14 residues long. Per the germline V gene, CDR1 is SQVTM and CDR2 is ANQGSEA. CDR3 in amino acids: CSADRGLNTGELFF.

The rearrangement joins TRBV25-1 to TRBJ2-7; TCRdb's assignment of TRBD1 cannot be checked, as there is no DNA. This CDR3 spans 14 amino acids. Germline CDR1 is MGHDK and CDR2 is SYGVNS. The CDR3 is CASSEGQTNYEQYF.

This chain connects TRBV12-3 or TRBV12-4 to TRBJ2-1; TCRdb designates TRBD1, a call that cannot be tested without DNA. The CDR3 sequence is 15 residues long. The CDR3 here is CASSYRGLSVDEQFF.

The rearrangement uses TRBV7-6 and TRBJ2-2; TCRdb's D gene call, TRBD2, goes unchecked for lack of DNA. The CDR3 runs 12 residues. Per germline, CDR1 SGHVS and CDR2 FNYEAQ. The CDR3 protein is CAEGTYTGELFF.

The rearrangement joins TRBV27 to TRBJ2-1. The CDR3 has 13 residues. CDR1 and CDR2 from the germline V gene are MNHEY and SMNVEV (reference sequence). The CDR3 sequence is CASGGSSYNEQFF.

V and J are TRBV6-5 and TRBJ1-2; the TCRdb call, TRBD1, lacks DNA for checking. The CDR3 is 15 residues long. Germline CDR1 reads MNHEY; CDR2 reads SVGAGI. CDR3 in amino acids: CASSPLRGNGYGYTF.

The chain carries TRBV29-1 and TRBJ1-4. Germline V lookup: CDR1 SQVTM, CDR2 ANQGSEA. CDR3 size: 15 residues. CDR3 protein: CSVEDEAGHNEKLFF.

The genes are TRBV5-1 and TRBJ2-3. In germline, CDR1 is SGHRS, CDR2 YFSETQ. The CDR3 loop spans 16 amino acids. Here the CDR3 reads CASSLVIGRSTDTQYF.